This T cell receptor (beta chain) is drawn from a study of T cell responses to AZD1222 COVID-19 vaccine. Only in-frame clones appear in the TCRdb table, and some are missing; sequencing was by immunoSEQ multiplex PCR. The table has 130,000 to 150,000 clones, around 91% seen once. The source material was peripheral blood, sampled on day 0 of AZD1222 vaccination. The receptor was derived from an adult in good health.

This CDR3 reads CASSIMRVSNQPQHF. CDR3 coding DNA: TGTGCCAGTAGTATTATGAGAGTTAGCAATCAGCCCCAGCATTTT. The genes are TRBV19 and TRBJ1-5; D call uncertain. In germline, CDR1 is LNHDA, CDR2 SQIVND (reference sequence). The CDR3 has 15 amino acids. V was clipped by 3 bases and J by 0 bases, with 9 bases between them.